This TCR beta chain was recovered during a study of OX40 agonist ivuxolimab in advanced cancers. Findings and limits, study-wide: The work left the antigen specificity of expanded peripheral T cells undetermined.

About this clone: Its antigen remains unknown.

This table comes from immunoSEQ multiplex PCR, and its TCRdb copy is limited to in-frame clones, with some not included. Of more than 70,000 clones listed, about 89% are singletons. V was clipped by 3 bases and J by 5 bases; unmatched bases: 10. Germline V lookup: CDR1 WNHNN, CDR2 SYGVQD (reference sequence). This CDR3 is 17 amino acids long. Source: CD4+ or CD8+ T cells sorted from blood, taken in a trial of the OX40 agonist ivuxolimab. The sequence came from an adult with an advanced solid tumor such as melanoma, head and neck, liver or kidney cancer. This sequence joins TRBV10-1 and TRBJ2-2, with TRBD1 identical over 9 bases. For the CDR3, the DNA is TGCGCCAGCAGTGAACAGGGGGCGCTTGGTAGGACCGGGGAGCTGTTTTTT. This codes for CASSEQGALGRTGELFF.